Described below is a single T cell receptor (beta chain) sequence and its context. The CDR3 has 15 amino acids. The J segment lost 3 bases and the V segment lost 3 bases, leaving 6 bases of the junction unmatched. Germline-derived CDR1 and CDR2 are SNHLY and FYNNEI. The data belong to a study of T cell changes during pregnancy in multiple sclerosis. Produced via immunoSEQ multiplex PCR; TCRdb's table is partial and in-frame only. The repertoire has around 50,000 clones, about 90% of them found once; the top ten carry just under 0.2%. This chain links TRBV2 with TRBJ2-7; 9 nucleotides agree with TRBD2. This specimen was CD4+ T cells from peripheral blood mononuclear cells, taken in the second trimester of pregnancy. The TCR was taken from a female donor with multiple sclerosis, enrolled in a pregnancy study. Written as DNA, the CDR3 is TGTGCCAGCAGTGAGGCGGGAGGGCCTTTCTACGAGCAGTACTTC. Protein product: CASSEAGGPFYEQYF.